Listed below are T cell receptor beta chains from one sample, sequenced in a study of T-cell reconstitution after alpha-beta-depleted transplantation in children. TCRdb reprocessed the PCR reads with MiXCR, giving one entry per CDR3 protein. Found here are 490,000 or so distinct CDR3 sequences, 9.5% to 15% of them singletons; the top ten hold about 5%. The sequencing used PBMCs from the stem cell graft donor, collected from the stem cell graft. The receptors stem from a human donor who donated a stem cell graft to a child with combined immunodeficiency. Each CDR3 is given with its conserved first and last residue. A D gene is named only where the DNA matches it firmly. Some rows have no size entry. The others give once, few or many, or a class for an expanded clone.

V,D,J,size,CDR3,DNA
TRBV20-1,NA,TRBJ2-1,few,CSARSRSTYNEQFF,TGCAGTGCTAGATCCAGGTCCACCTACAATGAGCAGTTCTTC
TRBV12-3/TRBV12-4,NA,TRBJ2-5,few,CASSPGGAETQYF,TGTGCCAGCAGTCCCGGGGGCGCGGAGACCCAGTACTTC
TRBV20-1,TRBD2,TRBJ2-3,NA,CSFSTSGGASSDTQYF,TGCAGCTTCTCCACTAGCGGGGGGGCCTCCTCAGATACGCAGTATTTT
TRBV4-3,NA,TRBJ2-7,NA,CASSQDSRNYEQYF,TGCGCCAGCAGCCAAGATTCGAGGAACTACGAGCAGTACTTC
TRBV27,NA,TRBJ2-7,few,CASSLSAGWVYEQYF,TGTGCCAGCAGTTTATCTGCGGGGTGGGTCTACGAGCAGTACTTC
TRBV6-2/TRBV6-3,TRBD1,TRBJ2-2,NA,CASRQGFTGELFF,TGTGCCAGCAGACAGGGGTTTACCGGGGAGCTGTTTTTT
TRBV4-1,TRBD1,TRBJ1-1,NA,CASSRPTGGTEAFF,TGCGCCAGCAGCCGACCGACAGGGGGGACTGAAGCTTTCTTT
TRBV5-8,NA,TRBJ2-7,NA,CASSFYGSSYEQYF,TGTGCCAGCAGCTTCTACGGAAGCTCCTACGAGCAGTACTTC
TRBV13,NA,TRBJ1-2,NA,CASSPRTSNYGYTF,TGTGCCAGCAGCCCCCGGACATCTAACTATGGCTACACCTTC
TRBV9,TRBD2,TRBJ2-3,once,CASSEKLAGGPDTQYF,TGTGCCAGCAGCGAAAAACTAGCGGGAGGGCCAGATACGCAGTATTTT
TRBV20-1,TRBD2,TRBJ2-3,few,CSAREPSGSPDTQYF,TGCAGTGCTAGAGAACCTAGCGGGAGTCCAGATACGCAGTATTTT
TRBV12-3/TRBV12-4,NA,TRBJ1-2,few,CASSPNWYGYTF,TGTGCCAGCAGCCCCAATTGGTATGGCTACACCTTC
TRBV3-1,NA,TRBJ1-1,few,CASSHMSRAPEAFF,TGTGCCAGCAGCCATATGTCAAGGGCTCCCGAAGCTTTCTTT
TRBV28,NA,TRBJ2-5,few,CASSLDFTGQETQYF,TGTGCCAGCAGTTTGGACTTCACCGGACAAGAGACCCAGTACTTC
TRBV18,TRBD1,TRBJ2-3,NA,CASSTRQGVDTQYF,TGTGCCAGCTCAACTCGACAGGGGGTGGATACGCAGTATTTT
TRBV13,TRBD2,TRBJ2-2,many,CASSARTSGGYPGELFF,TGTGCCAGCAGCGCCCGGACTAGCGGGGGATATCCCGGGGAGCTGTTTTTT
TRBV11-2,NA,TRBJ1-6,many,CASRHSGRDNSPLHF,TGTGCCAGCAGGCACTCGGGCAGGGATAATTCACCCCTCCACTTT
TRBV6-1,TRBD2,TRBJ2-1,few,CASSEGASGGAGEQFF,TGTGCCAGCAGTGAAGGTGCTAGCGGGGGGGCCGGGGAGCAGTTCTTC
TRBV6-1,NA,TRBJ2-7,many,CASSGTPTGIYEQYF,TGTGCCAGCAGTGGCACCCCGACAGGAATTTACGAGCAGTACTTC
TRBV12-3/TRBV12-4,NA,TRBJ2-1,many,CASSLVGRYNEQFF,TGTGCCAGCAGTTTAGTTGGCCGATACAATGAGCAGTTCTTC
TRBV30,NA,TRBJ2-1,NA,CAWTHGVGDYEQFF,TGTGCCTGGACTCACGGAGTAGGTGATTATGAGCAGTTCTTC
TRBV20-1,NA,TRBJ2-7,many,CSARGVGTYEQYF,TGCAGTGCTAGGGGCGTGGGGACCTACGAGCAGTACTTC
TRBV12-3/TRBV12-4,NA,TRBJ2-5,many,CASKRQETQYF,TGTGCCAGTAAGCGGCAAGAGACCCAGTACTTC
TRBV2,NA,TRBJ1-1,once,CASSEARAAEAFF,TGTGCCAGCAGTGAAGCCAGGGCCGCTGAAGCTTTCTTT
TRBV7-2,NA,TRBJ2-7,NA,CASSLVSPYEQYF,TGTGCCAGCAGCTTAGTTAGTCCCTACGAGCAGTACTTC
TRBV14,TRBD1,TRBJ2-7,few,CASSRRDRLGIPYEQYF,TGTGCCAGCAGCCGCCGGGACAGGCTGGGGATTCCCTACGAGCAGTACTTC
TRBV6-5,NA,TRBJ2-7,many,CASSYGQPYEQYF,TGTGCCAGCAGTTATGGACAACCCTACGAGCAGTACTTC
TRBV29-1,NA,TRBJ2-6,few,CSVEVTGHGANVLTF,TGCAGCGTTGAAGTGACGGGGCATGGGGCCAACGTCCTGACTTTC
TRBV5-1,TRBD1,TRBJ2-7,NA,CASSPGDRVDEQYF,TGCGCCAGCAGCCCGGGGGACAGGGTCGACGAGCAGTACTTC
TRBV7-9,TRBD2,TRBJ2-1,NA,CASNGGANFNEQFF,TGTGCCAGCAACGGGGGGGCTAACTTCAATGAGCAGTTCTTC
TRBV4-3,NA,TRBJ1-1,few,CASSPGLGRSTEAFF,TGCGCCAGCAGCCCGGGCCTTGGGAGGAGCACTGAAGCTTTCTTT